This TCR beta chain appears in the sequencing data of a study of lymphopenia after photon versus proton radiotherapy. Study-wide results and caveats: Post-nadir diversity loss with photons came from oligoclonal expansion, particularly CD8+ Temra cells. Photon-treated patients lost naive T cells and TCR diversity; proton-treated stayed stable.

A few counts support this clone. The antigen remains undetermined. The data were produced by immunoSEQ multiplex PCR, yet TCRdb's version contains in-frame clones alone and is incomplete. The sample has about 83,000 clones, around 83% seen once. CDR1 and CDR2 from the germline V gene are SNHLY and FYNNEI. The CDR3 extends over 16 amino acids. V dropped 6 bases and J dropped 10; count of bases not matched to a gene: 13. This sequence originates from a man aged 60 to 69 with pancreatic cancer. Sequenced material: peripheral blood, taken from a patient treated with proton-based radiotherapy. The chain is built from TRBV2 and TRBJ2-5, with 14 bases aligning to TRBD2. The CDR3 spells CASSAERTSGRLDQYF. The CDR3 DNA reads TGTGCCAGCAGCGCCGAGAGGACTAGCGGGAGGTTAGACCAGTACTTC.